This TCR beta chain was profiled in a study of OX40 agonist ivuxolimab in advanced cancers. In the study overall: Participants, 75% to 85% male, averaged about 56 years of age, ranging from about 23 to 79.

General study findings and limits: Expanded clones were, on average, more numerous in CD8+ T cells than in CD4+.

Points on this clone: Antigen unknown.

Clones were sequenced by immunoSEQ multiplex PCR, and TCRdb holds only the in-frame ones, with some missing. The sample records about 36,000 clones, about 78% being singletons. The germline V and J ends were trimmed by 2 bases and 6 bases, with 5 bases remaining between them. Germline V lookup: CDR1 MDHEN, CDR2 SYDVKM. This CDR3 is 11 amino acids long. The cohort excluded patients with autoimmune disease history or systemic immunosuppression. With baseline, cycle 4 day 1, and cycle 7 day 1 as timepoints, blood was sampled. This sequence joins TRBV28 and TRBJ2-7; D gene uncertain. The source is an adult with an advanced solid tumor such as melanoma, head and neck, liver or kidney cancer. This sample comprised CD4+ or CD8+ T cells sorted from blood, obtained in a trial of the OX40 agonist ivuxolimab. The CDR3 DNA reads TGTGCCAGCAGTTTAGGATCCGAGCAGTACTTC. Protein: CASSLGSEQYF.